This record concerns one T cell receptor (beta chain) sequence. Its antigen is undetermined. At one end the junction does not follow the germline gene, possibly because of a read error. This entry belongs to a study of cytomegalovirus exposure and HLA in healthy donors. Overall study context: Sequencing of 150 million to 200 million T cells in an earlier analysis found 100 million or so unique TCR beta sequences. Genotyping showed roughly 86% of hundreds of donors falling in the Caucasian-associated ancestry cluster. The study's findings and limits: In a later analysis, a missense DCLRE1C variant was linked to TCR beta V- and J-gene trimming.

This CDR3 region has 15 residues. In germline, CDR1 is SGHRS, CDR2 YFSETQ. Researchers ran the PCR with 60 Vbeta and 13 Jbeta primers. Profiled with immunoSEQ multiplex PCR; TCRdb holds only in-frame clones, not every one. This table has approximately 85,000 clones, 60% to 75% appearing once. The TCR sequence derives from a middle-aged woman in good health and CMV-seropositive. This chain joins TRBV5-1 and TRBJ1-3; 7 bases match TRBD1. Material: PBMCs. The CDR3 reads CASRLGQIPGNTIYF. The DNA for the CDR3 is TGCGCCAGCAGGTTGGGACAGATTCCTGGAAACACCATATATTTT.